This T cell receptor beta chain originates from a study of Ad26.COV2.S vaccination and SARS-CoV-2 variants. Per the germline V gene, CDR1 is LGHNA and CDR2 is YSLEER. This CDR3 is built from 15 residues. The V gene lost 0 bases and the J gene lost 5 bases, with 13 bases spanning the gap. Profiling relied on immunoSEQ multiplex PCR, and the TCRdb table lists in-frame clones only, not all of them. Of approximately 450,000 clones in the sample, approximately 92% were seen once. As for treatment: around 19 received Ad26.COV2.S at low or high dose, single or two shots; 5 received placebo; per-sample allocation not given. Samples analyzed were those drawn on day 63 after the first vaccine or placebo injection. Immunization relied on an Ad26 vector, which expressed Wuhan-strain SARS-CoV-2 spike.

The sequences come from peripheral blood, collected in a trial of Ad26.COV2.S vaccine versus placebo. The chain uses TRBV4-3 and TRBJ1-2; D perhaps matches TRBD1 (5 bases). This receptor was identified in a person between 18 and 65 years old who received the Ad26.COV2.S COVID-19 vaccine or a placebo. The chain's CDR3 is CASSQELGRGYGYTF. CDR3 nucleotides: TGCGCCAGCAGCCAAGAACTGGGACGAGGATATGGCTACACCTTC.